This T cell receptor beta chain derives from a study of OX40 agonist ivuxolimab in advanced cancers. The overall study: Partial responses were achieved by three patients, one with hepatocellular carcinoma and two with cutaneous melanoma. Study-wide results and limits: Expanded clones were, on average, more numerous among CD8+ T cells than CD4+. A proportion of nonresponders additionally exhibited low normalized T-cell clonal expansion.

On this clone: Its target is not known.

With autoimmune disease history or systemic immunosuppression, patients were excluded. CDR3 length: 17 amino acids. Looked up from germline, CDR1 is SGHRS and CDR2 is YFSETQ. With V trimmed by 0 bases and J by 1 base, 9 bases remained unmatched. Assay used: immunoSEQ multiplex PCR; TCRdb lists only in-frame clones, some missing. There are about 19,000 clones in the sample; approximately 82% occur only once, and 11% lies in the top ten. The genes are TRBV5-1 and TRBJ2-7; 8 bases line up with TRBD1. Here the sequenced sample was CD4+ or CD8+ T cells sorted from blood, taken in a trial of the OX40 agonist ivuxolimab. The TCR comes from an adult with an advanced solid tumor such as melanoma, head and neck, liver or kidney cancer. CDR3: CASSLGGRGLVSYEQYF. The CDR3 region has the DNA TGCGCCAGCAGCTTGGGCGGCAGGGGGCTTGTATCCTACGAGCAGTACTTC.